This paragraph covers one T cell receptor beta chain sequence. Trimming shortened V by 0 bases and J by 8 bases, and 20 bases separated the two germline ends. Looked up from germline, CDR1 is SGHRS and CDR2 is YFSETQ. CDR3 length: 17 amino acids. The data are from a study of blood T cell repertoires in COVID-19. On the study more broadly: Specimens from acute and convalescent COVID-19 originated in the United States, Italy and Spain. Sample material is recorded as cDNA or gDNA derived from T cells, B-cell-depleted T cells, or PBMCs.

Source study methods: For nucleated cells, counts were estimated from reference gene primer amplification. Produced via immunoSEQ multiplex PCR; TCRdb's table is partial and in-frame only. V and J calls and clone size come straight from that table; D and trimming were deduced from the DNA. Here the sample spans under 95,000 clones, about four fifths being singletons. Specimen: peripheral blood. This TCR was recovered from a woman in her sixties or seventies with acute or convalescent COVID-19. The gene calls are TRBV5-1 and TRBJ1-4; D ambiguous. The CDR3 DNA reads TGCGCCAGCAGCTTGGACTTCGGGGAAGGTCTCGGGGAAAAACTGTTTTTT. This sequence encodes CASSLDFGEGLGEKLFF.